The 9 T cell receptor beta chains below come from one sample, sequenced in a study of metastatic and nonmetastatic thyroid tumors. With MiXCR, TCRdb called clones anew from the PCR reads. The table includes just under 20,000 clones, 22% detected once. Among the patients, none had received any treatment before thyroid surgery. Material for sequencing was adjacent normal tissue. Receptor source: a female donor with papillary thyroid cancer or a benign thyroid nodule (not recorded which). Some clones in this sample may be carry-over from other donors' samples.

The V gene is TRBV6-2 or TRBV6-3, the J gene TRBJ2-1; possible D gene TRBD2, 5 bases. CDR1 is MNHEY and CDR2 is SVGEGT in the germline V gene. The CDR3 extends over 14 amino acids. Trimming took 2 bases from V and 12 from J, leaving 17 bases between them. CDR3 region: CASSYDWSGGGQFF. CDR3 DNA sequence: TGTGCCAGCAGTTACGATTGGAGCGGTGGTGGGCAGTTCTTC.

This clone has just a few counts. The genes are TRBV28 and TRBJ2-7; D is unresolved. Germline loops: CDR1 MDHEN, CDR2 SYDVKM. Trimming pared 5 bases from V and 0 bases from J, leaving 8 bases between. The length of the CDR3 is 13 residues. CDR3 amino acids: CASSKLNSYEQYF. The CDR3 DNA reads as TGTGCCAGCAGTAAACTCAACTCCTACGAGCAGTACTTC. The full variable domain, its missing parts supplied by reference TRBV28 and TRBJ2-7, is DVKVTQSSRYLVKRTGEKVFLECVQDMDHENMFWYRQDPGLGLRLIYFSYDVKMKEKGDIPEGYSVSREKKERFSLILESASTNQTSMYLCASSKLNSYEQYFGPGTRLTVT.

In its sample, this clone was seen a few times. The V gene is TRBV20-1, the J gene TRBJ1-1; TRBD1 matches 9 bases. Germline assignment: CDR1 DFQATT and CDR2 SNEGSKA (reference sequence). The CDR3 has 12 amino acids. The V gene end was trimmed by 6 bases and the J gene end by 6 bases; junction bases not matched to a gene: 5. The CDR3 nucleotides are TGCAGTGCGGGACAGGGAGGAGCTGAAGCTTTCTTT. Its protein product is CSAGQGGAEAFF.

In its sample, this clone was seen a few times. The conserved phenylalanine or tryptophan is not found at the CDR3 terminus, so this likely reflects a read error. This chain connects TRBV6-1 to TRBJ2-7; D unclear. In germline, CDR1 is MNHNS, CDR2 SASEGT. V was clipped by 5 bases and J by 0 bases, with 11 bases between them. CDR3 length: 14 amino acids. CDR3 bases: TGTGCCAGCAGTAACACTCGAAGCTCCTACGAGCAGTACCTC. This gives the protein CASSNTRSSYEQYL.

This clone was seen at least ten times. V usage is TRBV9 and J usage is TRBJ2-5; D is undetermined. This CDR3 has 14 amino acids. Germline V CDR1 and CDR2: SGDLS, YYNGEE. Between the trimmed V and J ends, which lost 0 bases and 2 bases, there was a span of 8 bases. This CDR3 reads CASSVAASQETQYF. The CDR3 DNA reads as TGTGCCAGCAGCGTAGCAGCAAGTCAAGAGACCCAGTACTTC.

This clone was seen a handful of times. The rearrangement links TRBV12-3 or TRBV12-4 to TRBJ1-2; D unresolved. This CDR3 is 16 amino acids long. The ends were cut back, 7 bases at V and 4 bases at J, with 22 bases in the middle. CDR3: CASTIQRGAKSYGYTF. The CDR3 DNA follows: TGTGCCAGCACCATACAGCGGGGAGCTAAGAGCTATGGCTACACCTTC.

The chain is built from TRBV20-1 and TRBJ2-7, with 9 nucleotides matching TRBD2. J was trimmed by 4 bases and V by 5 bases; bases with no gene match: 6. The CDR3 consists of 13 residues. Germline V gives CDR1 DFQATT, CDR2 SNEGSKA (reference sequence). CDR3 in DNA: TGCAGTGCTTCACAGCGGGGGGTTTACGAGCAGTACTTC. Translated, it gives CSASQRGVYEQYF.

The V gene is TRBV7-3, the J gene TRBJ1-1; tentatively, D is TRBD1 (6 bases). This CDR3 has 14 amino acids. Germline V gene sequence: CDR1 SGHTA, CDR2 FQGTGA. Between the trimmed V and J ends, which lost 2 bases and 3 bases, there was a span of 10 bases. The CDR3 DNA is TGTGCCAGCAGCTTACAGGGGCCCTACACTGAAGCTTTCTTT. It yields the protein CASSLQGPYTEAFF. The full variable domain, rest sourced from reference TRBV7-3 and TRBJ1-1, is GAGVSQTPSNKVTEKGKYVELRCDPISGHTALYWYRQSLGQGPEFLIYFQGTGAADDSGLPNDRFFAVRPEGSVSTLKIQRTERGDSAVYLCASSLQGPYTEAFFGQGTRLTVV.

In this sample, this clone turned up many times. The V gene is TRBV6-6, the J gene TRBJ1-5; D gene ambiguous. Trimming removed 2 bases at V and 4 bases at J, with 9 bases between. This CDR3 is built from 14 residues. The germline V gene encodes CDR1 MNHNY and CDR2 SVGAGI (reference sequence). This CDR3 is CASSYVAANQPQHF. CDR3 DNA: TGTGCCAGCAGTTACGTGGCAGCGAATCAGCCCCAGCATTTT.